Listed below are T cell receptor beta chains from one sample, sequenced in a study of cytomegalovirus exposure and HLA in healthy donors. TCRdb keeps only in-frame clones here, not all; method: immunoSEQ multiplex PCR. The sample has about 87,000 clones, around 68% seen once. Sequenced input: PBMCs. These receptors were collected from a young man in good health and CMV-seropositive. Each CDR3 is given without its conserved first and last residue. Fields, in order: V gene, J gene, CDR3 protein.

V: TRBV14
J: TRBJ2-3
CDR3: ASSLGQPSTDTQY

V: TRBV29-1
J: TRBJ1-2
CDR3: SVLVQGENGYT

V: TRBV6-1
J: TRBJ2-1
CDR3: ASRYGLAAYNEQF

V: TRBV7-8
J: TRBJ1-5
CDR3: ASSDLRQPNQPQH

V: TRBV28
J: TRBJ1-1
CDR3: ASSPWNTEAF

V: TRBV28
J: TRBJ1-5
CDR3: ASSAGTGGNQPQH

V: TRBV7-3
J: TRBJ2-1
CDR3: ASSLRRGDSYNEQF

V: TRBV13
J: TRBJ1-1
CDR3: ASSYYDGERAF

V: TRBV4-2
J: TRBJ1-5
CDR3: ASSQEVTGLNQPQH

V: TRBV6-5
J: TRBJ2-2
CDR3: ASTTTGYTGELF

V: TRBV4-2
J: TRBJ2-7
CDR3: ASSQDLGGGSYEQY

V: TRBV6-4
J: TRBJ1-1
CDR3: ASSDNRGTEAF

V: TRBV5-4
J: TRBJ2-7
CDR3: ASRPGTGGQQY

V: TRBV28
J: TRBJ2-1
CDR3: ASSRLAQYNEQF

V: TRBV5-1
J: TRBJ1-2
CDR3: ASSLGQTSYGYP

V: TRBV19
J: TRBJ1-2
CDR3: ASSRRTSNYGYT

V: TRBV7-9
J: TRBJ2-7
CDR3: ASSLERGGGYEQY

V: TRBV5-1
J: TRBJ2-1
CDR3: ASSRSTGQGSSYNEQF

V: TRBV5-6
J: TRBJ1-2
CDR3: ASSPKTGYGYT

V: TRBV7-9
J: TRBJ2-7
CDR3: ASSFPDRVDEQY

V: TRBV10-3
J: TRBJ1-1
CDR3: ATTGVRENTEAF

V: TRBV4-3
J: TRBJ2-2
CDR3: ASSHRTGVGELF

V: TRBV7-2
J: TRBJ1-1
CDR3: ASSLWGGGSTEAF

V: TRBV5-6
J: TRBJ2-7
CDR3: ASSFGWGQSGYEQY